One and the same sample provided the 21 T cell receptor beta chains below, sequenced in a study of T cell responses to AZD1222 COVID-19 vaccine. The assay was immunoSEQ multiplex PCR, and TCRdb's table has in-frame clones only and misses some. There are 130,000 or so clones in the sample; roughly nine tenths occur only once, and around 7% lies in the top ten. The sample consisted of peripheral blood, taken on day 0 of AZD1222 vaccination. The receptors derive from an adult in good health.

The CDR3 DNA is TGTGCCAGCCCTTATAGGGACAGGGAGGGCTCTGGAAACACCATATATTTT. It encodes CASPYRDREGSGNTIYF. The gene calls are TRBV27 and TRBJ1-3; 9 bases map to TRBD1. CDR1 and CDR2 (germline): MNHEY, SMNVEV (reference sequence). With 8 bases clipped from V and 0 bases from J, the junction kept 11 bases outside the gene matches. This CDR3 is built from 17 residues.

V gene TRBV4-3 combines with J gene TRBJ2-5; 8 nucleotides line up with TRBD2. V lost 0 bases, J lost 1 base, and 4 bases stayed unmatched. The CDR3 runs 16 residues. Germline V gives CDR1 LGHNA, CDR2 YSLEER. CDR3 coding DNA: TGCGCCAGCAGCCAAGATGGCGGGGGGCTCCAAGAGACCCAGTACTTC. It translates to CASSQDGGGLQETQYF.

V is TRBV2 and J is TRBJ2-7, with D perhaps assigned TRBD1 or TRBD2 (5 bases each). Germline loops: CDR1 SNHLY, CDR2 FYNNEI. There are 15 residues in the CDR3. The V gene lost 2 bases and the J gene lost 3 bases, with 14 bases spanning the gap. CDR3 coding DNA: TGTGCCAGCAGTGAATATGGTGGGACGGTCTACGAGCAGTACTTC. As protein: CASSEYGGTVYEQYF.

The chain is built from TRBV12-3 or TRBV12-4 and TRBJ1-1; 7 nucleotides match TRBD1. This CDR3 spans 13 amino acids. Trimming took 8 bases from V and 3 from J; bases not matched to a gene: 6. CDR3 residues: CASSQGLYTEAFF. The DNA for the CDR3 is TGTGCCAGCTCACAGGGGCTGTACACTGAAGCTTTCTTT.

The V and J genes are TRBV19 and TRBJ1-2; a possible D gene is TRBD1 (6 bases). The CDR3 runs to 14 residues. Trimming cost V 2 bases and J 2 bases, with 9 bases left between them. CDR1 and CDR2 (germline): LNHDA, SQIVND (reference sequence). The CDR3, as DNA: TGTGCCAGTAGTATACAAGGGGGAAACTATGGCTACACCTTC. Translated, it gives CASSIQGGNYGYTF.

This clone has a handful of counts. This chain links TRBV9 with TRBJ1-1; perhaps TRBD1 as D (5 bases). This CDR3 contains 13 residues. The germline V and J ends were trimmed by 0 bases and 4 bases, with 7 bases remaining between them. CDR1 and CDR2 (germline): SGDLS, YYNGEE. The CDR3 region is CASSVGGTTEAFF. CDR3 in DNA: TGTGCCAGCAGCGTAGGGGGGACCACTGAAGCTTTCTTT.

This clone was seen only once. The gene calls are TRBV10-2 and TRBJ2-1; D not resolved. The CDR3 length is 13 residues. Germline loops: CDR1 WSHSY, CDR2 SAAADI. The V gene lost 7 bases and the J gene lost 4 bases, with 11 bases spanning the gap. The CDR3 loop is CASKQNNYNEQFF. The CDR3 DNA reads TGCGCCAGCAAACAAAATAATTACAATGAGCAGTTCTTC.

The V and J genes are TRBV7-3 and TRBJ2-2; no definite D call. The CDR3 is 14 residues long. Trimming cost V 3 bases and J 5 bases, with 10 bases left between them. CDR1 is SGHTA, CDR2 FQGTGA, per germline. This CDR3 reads CASSLWSGTGELFF. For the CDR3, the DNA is TGTGCCAGCAGCTTGTGGTCAGGAACCGGGGAGCTGTTTTTT. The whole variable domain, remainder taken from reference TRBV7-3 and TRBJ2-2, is GAGVSQTPSNKVTEKGKYVELRCDPISGHTALYWYRQSLGQGPEFLIYFQGTGAADDSGLPNDRFFAVRPEGSVSTLKIQRTERGDSAVYLCASSLWSGTGELFFGEGSRLTVL.

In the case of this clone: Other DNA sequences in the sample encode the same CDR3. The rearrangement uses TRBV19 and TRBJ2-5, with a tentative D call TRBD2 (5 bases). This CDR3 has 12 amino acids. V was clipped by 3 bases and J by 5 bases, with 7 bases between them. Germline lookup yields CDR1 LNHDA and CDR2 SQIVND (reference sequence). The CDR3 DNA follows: TGTGCCAGTAGTATCGGAGGCGAGACCCAGTACTTC. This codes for CASSIGGETQYF. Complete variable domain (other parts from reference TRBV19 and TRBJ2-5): DGGITQSPKYLFRKEGQNVTLSCEQNLNHDAMYWYRQDPGQGLRLIYYSQIVNDFQKGDIAEGYSVSREKKESFPLTVTSAQKNPTAFYLCASSIGGETQYFGPGTRLLVL.

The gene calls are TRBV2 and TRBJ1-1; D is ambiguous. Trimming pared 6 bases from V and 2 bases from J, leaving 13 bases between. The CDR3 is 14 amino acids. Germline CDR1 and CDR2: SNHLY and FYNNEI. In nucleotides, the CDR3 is TGTGCCAGCAGCGCCGGTAGCCGAAACACTGAAGCTTTCTTT. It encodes CASSAGSRNTEAFF.

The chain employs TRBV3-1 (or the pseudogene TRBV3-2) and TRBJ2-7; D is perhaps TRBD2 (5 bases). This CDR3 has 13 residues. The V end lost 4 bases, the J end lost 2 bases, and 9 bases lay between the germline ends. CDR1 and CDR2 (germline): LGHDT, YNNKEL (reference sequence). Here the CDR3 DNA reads TGTGCCAGCAGCCTGCGGGCAACCTACGAGCAGTACTTC. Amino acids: CASSLRATYEQYF.

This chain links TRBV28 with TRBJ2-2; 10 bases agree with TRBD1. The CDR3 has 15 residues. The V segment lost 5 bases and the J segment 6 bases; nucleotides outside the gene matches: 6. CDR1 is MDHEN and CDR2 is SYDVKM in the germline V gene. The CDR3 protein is CASSALGQGAGELFF. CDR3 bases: TGTGCCAGCAGTGCCCTAGGACAGGGGGCCGGGGAGCTGTTTTTT.

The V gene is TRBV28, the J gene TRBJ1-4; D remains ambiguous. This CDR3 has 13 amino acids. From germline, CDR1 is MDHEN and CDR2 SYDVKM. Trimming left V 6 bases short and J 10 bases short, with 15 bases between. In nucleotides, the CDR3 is TGTGCCAGCAGCCCGGCCCTCCTCGGAAAACTGTTTTTT. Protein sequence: CASSPALLGKLFF.

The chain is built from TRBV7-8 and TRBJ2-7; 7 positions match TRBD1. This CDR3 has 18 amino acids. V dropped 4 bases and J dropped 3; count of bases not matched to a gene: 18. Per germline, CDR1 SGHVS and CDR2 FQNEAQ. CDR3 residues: CASSYTIPAKGAGYEQYF. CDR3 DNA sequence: TGTGCCAGCAGCTACACAATCCCCGCCAAGGGGGCGGGCTACGAGCAGTACTTC.

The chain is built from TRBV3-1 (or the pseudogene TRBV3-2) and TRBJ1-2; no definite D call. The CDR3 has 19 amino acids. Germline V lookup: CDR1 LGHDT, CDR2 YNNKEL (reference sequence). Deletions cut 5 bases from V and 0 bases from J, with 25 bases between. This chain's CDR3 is CASSSLHNFRMDSNYGYTF. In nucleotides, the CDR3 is TGTGCCAGCAGCTCCCTCCATAACTTCAGAATGGACTCTAACTATGGCTACACCTTC.

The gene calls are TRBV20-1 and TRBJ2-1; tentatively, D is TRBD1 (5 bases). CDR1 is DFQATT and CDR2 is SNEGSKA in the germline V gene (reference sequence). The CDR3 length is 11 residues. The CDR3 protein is CSVRWGFEQFF. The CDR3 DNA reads TGCAGCGTTCGATGGGGCTTTGAGCAGTTCTTC.

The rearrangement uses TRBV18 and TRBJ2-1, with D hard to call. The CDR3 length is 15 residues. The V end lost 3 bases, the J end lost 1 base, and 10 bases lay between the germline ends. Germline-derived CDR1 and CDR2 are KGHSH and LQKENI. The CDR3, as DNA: TGTGCCAGCTCACCCGTGGAAGGGTCCTACAATGAGCAGTTCTTC. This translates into CASSPVEGSYNEQFF.

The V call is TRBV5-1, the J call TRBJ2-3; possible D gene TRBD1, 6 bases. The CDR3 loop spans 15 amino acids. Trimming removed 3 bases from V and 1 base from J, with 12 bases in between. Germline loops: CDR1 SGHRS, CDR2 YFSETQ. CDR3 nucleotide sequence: TGCGCCAGCAGCTCCACAGGGTGGGGCACAGATACGCAGTATTTT. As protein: CASSSTGWGTDTQYF. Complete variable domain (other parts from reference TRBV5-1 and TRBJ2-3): KAGVTQTPRYLIKTRGQQVTLSCSPISGHRSVSWYQQTPGQGLQFLFEYFSETQRNKGNFPGRFSGRQFSNSRSEMNVSTLELGDSALYLCASSSTGWGTDTQYFGPGTRLTVL.

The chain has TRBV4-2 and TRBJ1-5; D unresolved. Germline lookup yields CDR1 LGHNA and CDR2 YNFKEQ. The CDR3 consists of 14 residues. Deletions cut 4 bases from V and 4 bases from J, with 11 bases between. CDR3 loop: CASSPRGVNQPQHF. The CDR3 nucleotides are TGTGCCAGCAGCCCCCGGGGTGTAAATCAGCCCCAGCATTTT.

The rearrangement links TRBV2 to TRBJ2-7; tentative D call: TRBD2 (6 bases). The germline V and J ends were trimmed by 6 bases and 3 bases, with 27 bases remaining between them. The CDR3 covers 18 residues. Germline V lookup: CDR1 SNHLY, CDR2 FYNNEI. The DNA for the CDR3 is TGTGCCAGCAGGGCCTCGGGACTGCTAGTCCACACCAACTACGAGCAGTACTTC. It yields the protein CASRASGLLVHTNYEQYF.

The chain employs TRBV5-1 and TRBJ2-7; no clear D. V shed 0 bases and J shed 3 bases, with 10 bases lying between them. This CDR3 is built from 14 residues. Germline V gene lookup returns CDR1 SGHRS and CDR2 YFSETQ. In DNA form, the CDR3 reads TGCGCCAGCAGCTTGGAGGCAGGTAACTACGAGCAGTACTTC. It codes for CASSLEAGNYEQYF.